This T cell receptor beta chain was sequenced during a study of shared clonotypes between healthy human individuals. Across the study: Used for every donor were three CD4 naive, three CD4 memory, two CD8 naive and one CD8 memory plate.

Study-level results: Compared with memory subsets, naive subsets generally had larger estimated richness.

This CDR3 is 16 amino acids long. Germline V CDR1 and CDR2: LNHNV, YYDKDF (reference sequence). With respect to this clone: The antigen is unknown. One end of the junction is discordant with germline, which a read error may explain.

Repertoires were generated with immunoSEQ multiplex PCR, while TCRdb's copy carries only in-frame clones and drops some. The sample yields more than 2,000,000 clones, over 90% seen once. The material sequenced was naive CD4+ T cells from PBMCs. The sample's subset: CD45RA+ positively selected. V is TRBV15 and J is TRBJ2-7, with TRBD2 matching 13 bases. This sequence originates from a man younger than 35 in good health. Some clones in this sample may be carry-over from other donors' samples. DNA of the CDR3: TGTGCCACCAGCAGGAGACTAGCGGGAGGCTCCCACGAGCAGTACTTC. Residues: CATSRRLAGGSHEQYF.